Listed here is a single T cell receptor (beta chain). Its specificity is not known. PCR primers comprised 60 Vbeta and 13 Jbeta primers. Clones were sequenced by immunoSEQ multiplex PCR, and TCRdb holds only the in-frame ones, with some missing. In the table there are approximately 110,000 clones, approximately 82% of which are singletons. The source of the sample is a study of cytomegalovirus exposure and HLA in healthy donors. Study details: Among 150 million to 200 million T cells, an earlier analysis found roughly 100 million unique TCR beta sequences.

Germline lookup yields CDR1 MNHEY and CDR2 SMNVEV (reference sequence). V lost 5 bases and J lost 2, with 13 bases in between. The CDR3 is 14 residues long. Study-wide points: According to a later analysis, most TCR beta chains associated with CMV appeared HLA-restricted. According to an earlier analysis, most TCR beta V segments yielded productive rearrangements about 87% or about 30% of the time. Judged likely to be a sequencing artifact was a cluster of highly shared sequence variants.

Sample: PBMCs. The sequence was collected from a man between 35 and 55 years old in good health and CMV-seropositive. The chain employs TRBV27 and TRBJ2-7; TRBD2 might be the D (6 bases). The DNA for the CDR3 is TGTGCCAGCAGTCAATTAGCGGCTCCCTACGAGCAGTACTTC. Translated: CASSQLAAPYEQYF.